Shown below are 8 T cell receptor beta chains from a single sample sequenced in a study of T-cell reconstitution after alpha-beta-depleted transplantation in children. It was with unique molecular identifiers that the TCRbeta library was prepared. One entry per CDR3 protein, called by TCRdb with MiXCR from the PCR reads. The table lists 550,000 to 600,000 distinct CDR3 sequences, about 23% of them singletons, with 11% to 15% in the top ten. The starting material was PBMCs, mostly from graft donor cells, obtained 360 days after TCRalphabeta/CD19-depleted stem cell transplant. The receptors come from a boy under three years old who had a stem cell transplant for acute myeloid leukemia, so the T cells may come from the graft donor.

This clonotype was counted at least ten times. V usage is TRBV5-6 and J usage is TRBJ2-7; 11 nucleotides align to TRBD2. Germline lookup yields CDR1 SGHDT and CDR2 YYEEEE. The CDR3 consists of 14 residues. V lost 7 bases and J lost 1; bases outside the gene matches: 4. CDR3 loop: CASRLAGGSYEQYV. CDR3 coding DNA: TGTGCCAGCCGTCTAGCGGGGGGATCCTACGAGCAGTACGTC.

This clonotype was counted only a few times. The chain combines TRBV13 with TRBJ2-1, with 10 bases identical to TRBD2. CDR1 is PRHDT, CDR2 FYEKMQ, per germline (reference sequence). Trimming took 5 bases from V and 4 from J; bases not matched to a gene: 5. There are 15 residues in the CDR3. CDR3 residues: CASSPKRGGYNEQFF. The CDR3 DNA is TGTGCCAGCAGCCCGAAGCGGGGGGGATACAATGAGCAGTTCTTC.

There are many counts of this clonotype. CDR3 DNA: TGCGCCAGCAGCCAAGATCGCGGTTCCTACGAGCAGTACTTC. Encoded protein: CASSQDRGSYEQYF. The chain joins TRBV4-3 to TRBJ2-7; unclear D gene. Trimming cost V 0 bases and J 1 base, with 7 bases left between them. This CDR3 is built from 14 residues. The germline V gene has CDR1 LGHNA and CDR2 YSLEER.

The chain links TRBV12-3 or TRBV12-4 to TRBJ2-5; TRBD1 might be the D (8 bases). The length of the CDR3 is 13 residues. Between the trimmed V and J ends, which lost 4 bases and 7 bases, there was a span of 13 bases. In DNA, the CDR3 is TGTGCCAGCAGTTCGAACAGGGGGGGGACCCAGTACTTC. Translation gives CASSSNRGGTQYF.

This clonotype was seen at least ten times. V gene TRBV5-1 combines with J gene TRBJ2-4; weak D call: TRBD2 (5 bases). The CDR3 covers 16 residues. V was clipped by 0 bases and J by 6 bases, with 16 bases between them. CDR1 and CDR2 (germline): SGHRS, YFSETQ. The DNA for the CDR3 is TGCGCCAGCAGCTTGGATGCAGGCGGGTATGGAAACATTCAGTACTTC. This codes for CASSLDAGGYGNIQYF.

The rearrangement joins TRBV7-9 to TRBJ2-3; D remains ambiguous. The germline V gene has CDR1 SEHNR and CDR2 FQNEAQ (reference sequence). This CDR3 has 12 amino acids. Trimming removed 3 bases from V and 5 bases from J, with 6 bases in between. The CDR3 protein is CASSFTEDTQYF. Written as DNA, the CDR3 is TGTGCCAGCAGCTTCACGGAAGATACGCAGTATTTT.

This clonotype showed up just a few times. This sequence joins TRBV12-3 or TRBV12-4 and TRBJ2-1; D possibly matches TRBD1 or TRBD2 (5 bases each). Deletions cut 5 bases from V and 2 bases from J, with 13 bases between. This CDR3 region has 15 residues. The CDR3 is CASSPPLGAYNEQFF. CDR3 DNA: TGTGCCAGCAGTCCCCCCCTGGGGGCCTACAATGAGCAGTTCTTC.

A few counts support this clonotype. CDR3 nucleotides: TGCAGTGCTAGACAACTCATTAGTCCCGGGGAGCTGTTTTTT. Protein: CSARQLISPGELFF. This chain uses TRBV20-1 with TRBJ2-2, with D unclear. V lost 2 bases and J lost 6, with 13 bases in between. The V gene's germline CDR1 is DFQATT and CDR2 SNEGSKA (reference sequence). The CDR3 is 14 residues long.